This T cell receptor beta chain was retrieved from a study of CD8 T cells in Susac syndrome. With random hexamers, reverse transcription was performed on about 0.5 to 1 ug of RNA. TCRdb independently ran MiXCR on the immunoSEQ multiplex PCR reads; one entry per CDR3 protein. Of around 150,000 distinct CDR3 sequences listed, just under 95% are singletons. From germline, CDR1 is SGHTA and CDR2 FQGNSA. This CDR3 is 14 amino acids long. Trimming cost V 6 bases and J 4 bases; bases outside gene matches: 5. This sequence joins TRBV7-2 and TRBJ1-3, with 8 bases aligning to TRBD1. The sequenced material came from CD4+ T cells from PBMCs. This TCR came from a human donor in good health. CDR3 residues: CASRDRAPGNTIYF. The CDR3 nucleotides read TGTGCCAGCAGGGACAGGGCCCCCGGAAACACCATATATTTT.